The 21 T cell receptor beta chains reported below all come from one sample, sequenced in a study of control samples from healthy donors and cancer patients (dated by TCRdb to about 2020). The receptor library was made with the immunoSEQ multiplex PCR assay. TCRdb re-hosts the immuneACCESS table, in-frame sequences only. Its copies lack some clones; in the studies checked, an unresolved V gene accounts for under half of them, and the cause for the rest is not known. In all, the sample holds about 28,000 clones, and 85% to 90% of those were seen once. The top ten hold 1.6% of the sample. Sample: PBMCs. The receptors here all came from a woman in her 40s with lung cancer.

The chain is built from TRBV28 and TRBJ1-2; possible D gene TRBD1, 6 bases. Germline V CDR1 and CDR2: MDHEN, SYDVKM. V gave up 6 bases and J gave up 4 bases, with 15 bases separating them. CDR3 length: 14 residues. The CDR3 sequence: CASSRAGAFYGYTF. The CDR3 DNA follows: TGTGCCAGCAGCCGGGCGGGGGCTTTCTATGGCTACACCTTC.

The V gene is TRBV29-1, the J gene TRBJ1-3; D may be TRBD1 (5 bases). The CDR3 extends over 16 amino acids. The germline V and J ends were trimmed by 0 bases and 2 bases, with 14 bases remaining between them. Germline CDR1 is SQVTM and CDR2 is ANQGSEA. CDR3 in DNA: TGCAGCGTTGAAGATCTGACAGCCTATCCTGGAAACACCATATATTTT. This translates into CSVEDLTAYPGNTIYF.

The chain combines TRBV6-5 with TRBJ2-7; D may be TRBD1 (6 bases). This CDR3 is 12 amino acids long. In germline, CDR1 is MNHEY, CDR2 SVGAGI. V was shortened by 8 bases and J by 0 bases, with 8 bases between the two germline ends. DNA for the CDR3: TGTGCCAGCCGGGACACCTCCTACGAGCAGTACTTC. This codes for CASRDTSYEQYF.

The rearrangement links TRBV10-3 to TRBJ1-1; 7 nucleotides agree with TRBD1. Germline V CDR1 and CDR2: ENHRY, SYGVKD. This CDR3 spans 13 amino acids. Trimming took 5 bases from V and 1 from J; bases not matched to a gene: 1. The CDR3 region has the DNA TGTGCCATCAGTCGGACAGGGAACACTGAAGCTTTCTTT. It specifies CAISRTGNTEAFF.

The rearrangement links TRBV2 to TRBJ2-5; D unresolved. V lost 7 bases, J lost 1 base, and 13 bases lay in between. The CDR3 consists of 14 residues. The germline gives CDR1 SNHLY, CDR2 FYNNEI. The CDR3 spells CASNNIGGQETQYF. For the CDR3, the DNA is TGTGCCAGCAACAATATAGGTGGCCAAGAGACCCAGTACTTC.

This clone was observed a single time. This chain uses TRBV29-1 with TRBJ1-2; the match to TRBD1 covers 9 bases. The V segment lost 0 bases and the J segment 8 bases; nucleotides outside the gene matches: 7. The CDR3 is 14 amino acids. Per the germline V gene, CDR1 is SQVTM and CDR2 is ANQGSEA. The CDR3, as DNA: TGCAGCGTTGAAGATGAAAGGACAGGGGAAGGCTACACCTTC. Amino acid sequence: CSVEDERTGEGYTF.

Turning to this clone: The same CDR3 arises from other DNA sequences in this sample as well. The rearrangement uses TRBV6-1 and TRBJ1-4, with unresolved D. The CDR3 spans 16 residues. V was cut by 2 bases and J by 0 bases, with 10 bases left in between. CDR1 is MNHNS, CDR2 SASEGT, per germline. CDR3 sequence reads: CASSEWTGATNEKLFF. CDR3 DNA: TGTGCCAGCAGTGAATGGACGGGTGCAACTAATGAAAAACTGTTTTTT.

The CDR3 DNA follows: TGCAGCGTTGAAGGAGCGATCAACACCGGGGAGCTGTTTTTT. Amino acids: CSVEGAINTGELFF. The V and J genes are TRBV29-1 and TRBJ2-2, with unresolved D. There are 14 residues in the CDR3. Germline-derived CDR1 and CDR2 are SQVTM and ANQGSEA. V was pared by 1 base and J by 2 bases, with 8 bases between.

The chain uses TRBV9 and TRBJ1-2, with 7 bases identical to TRBD1. Germline V gene lookup returns CDR1 SGDLS and CDR2 YYNGEE. Losses at the gene ends were 0 bases for V and 4 bases for J; bases not matched to a gene: 6. The length of the CDR3 is 15 residues. The chain's CDR3 is CASSVGAGGSYGYTF. CDR3 in DNA: TGTGCCAGCAGCGTAGGGGCAGGGGGGTCCTATGGCTACACCTTC.

The chain links TRBV7-2 to TRBJ1-5; D may be TRBD1 (5 bases). With 1 base removed from V and 3 bases from J, the gap between germline ends came to 7 bases. Germline V gene data show CDR1 as SGHTA and CDR2 as FQGNSA. This CDR3 is built from 14 residues. This CDR3 reads CASSLGQINQPQHF. The CDR3 DNA is TGTGCCAGCAGCTTAGGACAGATCAATCAGCCCCAGCATTTT.

The V call is TRBV5-1, the J call TRBJ2-5, with TRBD2 matching 10 bases. The length of the CDR3 is 16 residues. The ends lost 3 bases at V and 2 bases at J; junction bases unmatched: 7. CDR1 is SGHRS, CDR2 YFSETQ, per germline. The CDR3 loop is CASSSQQRGGQETQYF. DNA of the CDR3: TGCGCCAGCAGCTCCCAGCAGCGGGGGGGGCAAGAGACCCAGTACTTC.

V is TRBV11-1 and J is TRBJ1-1; TRBD1 aligns across 8 bases. Germline loops: CDR1 SGHAT, CDR2 FQDESV (reference sequence). This CDR3 contains 13 residues. Unmatched junction bases numbered 3, after V lost 5 bases and J lost 4 bases. Written as DNA, the CDR3 is TGTGCCAGCAGCGTTACAGGGGGCACTGAAGCTTTCTTT. Protein: CASSVTGGTEAFF.

CDR3: CASSLLRGASGHIQYF. The CDR3 DNA sequence: TGTGCCAGCAGCTTATTACGGGGGGCTTCGGGACACATTCAGTACTTC. The chain couples TRBV11-3 to TRBJ2-4; D is possibly TRBD2 (7 bases). This CDR3 is built from 16 residues. V lost 2 bases and J 8 bases, leaving 19 bases between the germline ends. CDR1 SGHNT and CDR2 YENEEA come from the germline V gene. Filled out from reference TRBV11-3 and TRBJ2-4, the complete variable domain reads EAGVVQSPRYKIIEKKQPVAFWCNPISGHNTLYWYLQNLGQGPELLIRYENEEAVDDSQLPKDRFSAERLKGVDSTLKIQPAELGDSAVYLCASSLLRGASGHIQYFGAGTRLSVL.

The chain joins TRBV10-2 to TRBJ2-7; D perhaps matches TRBD1 (6 bases). Germline V gene lookup returns CDR1 WSHSY and CDR2 SAAADI. Trimming pared 6 bases from V and 4 bases from J, leaving 10 bases between. The CDR3 spans 12 residues. The CDR3 nucleotides read TGCGCCAGCAGCGGGACATATTACGAGCAGTACTTC. It codes for CASSGTYYEQYF.

This clone is a singleton in its sample. The rearrangement links TRBV25-1 to TRBJ1-4; the match to TRBD1 covers 12 bases. With V trimmed by 8 bases and J by 8 bases, 3 bases remained unmatched. Germline assignment: CDR1 MGHDK and CDR2 SYGVNS. The length of the CDR3 is 13 residues. The DNA of the CDR3 is TGTGCCAGCTGGGACAGGGGGCAGGAAAAACTGTTTTTT. It yields the protein CASWDRGQEKLFF.

The rearrangement links TRBV5-1 to TRBJ2-3; 9 bases map to TRBD2. The ends lost 0 bases at V and 4 bases at J; junction bases unmatched: 9. The germline CDR1 and CDR2 sequences are SGHRS and YFSETQ. The CDR3 runs to 17 residues. CDR3 coding DNA: TGCGCCAGCAGCTTGGGATTCGGGACTAGCAAGGCAGATACGCAGTATTTT. It yields the protein CASSLGFGTSKADTQYF. The complete variable domain, with remaining parts taken from reference TRBV5-1 and TRBJ2-3, reads KAGVTQTPRYLIKTRGQQVTLSCSPISGHRSVSWYQQTPGQGLQFLFEYFSETQRNKGNFPGRFSGRQFSNSRSEMNVSTLELGDSALYLCASSLGFGTSKADTQYFGPGTRLTVL.

V and J are TRBV30 and TRBJ1-6, with D possibly TRBD1 on 6 matching bases. The CDR3 is made up of 15 amino acids. Germline V CDR1 and CDR2: GTSNPN, SVGIG (reference sequence). The V end lost 5 bases, the J end lost 6 bases, and 17 bases lay between the germline ends. Here the CDR3 reads CAWFTLQGTNSPLHF. In nucleotides, the CDR3 is TGTGCCTGGTTCACGTTACAGGGCACTAATTCACCCCTCCACTTT.

This chain uses TRBV10-3 with TRBJ1-1, with D perhaps TRBD1 (5 bases). V lost 5 bases to trimming and J lost 8 bases, with 12 bases between them. This CDR3 contains 12 residues. Germline lookup yields CDR1 ENHRY and CDR2 SYGVKD. The CDR3 DNA reads as TGTGCCATCAGTTCAGGGACCCTGGAAGCTTTCTTT. It codes for CAISSGTLEAFF.

J is TRBJ1-1 and V is TRBV19; tentatively, D is TRBD1 (5 bases). The CDR3 has 12 amino acids. V dropped 3 bases and J dropped 8 bases, with 10 bases sitting between them. Germline CDR1 LNHDA, CDR2 SQIVND (reference sequence). CDR3 in amino acids: CASSMRQTEAFF. The CDR3 DNA reads TGTGCCAGTAGTATGAGACAGACCGAAGCTTTCTTT.

The chain recombines TRBV24-1 with TRBJ1-1; no clear D. The V gene's germline CDR1 is KGHDR and CDR2 SFDVKD. This CDR3 has 13 amino acids. With 3 bases removed from V and 4 bases from J, the gap between germline ends came to 8 bases. The CDR3 sequence: CATSDNRGTEAFF. As DNA, the CDR3 is TGTGCCACCAGTGATAACCGGGGCACTGAAGCTTTCTTT.

This clone was seen only once. This sequence joins TRBV10-3 and TRBJ2-5; 8 bases fit TRBD2. The CDR3 consists of 13 residues. Unmatched junction bases numbered 7, after V lost 9 bases and J lost 4 bases. Looked up from germline, CDR1 is ENHRY and CDR2 is SYGVKD. The DNA for the CDR3 is TGTGCCATGAGCGGGGGCCAGGGAGAGACCCAGTACTTC. Residues: CAMSGGQGETQYF.